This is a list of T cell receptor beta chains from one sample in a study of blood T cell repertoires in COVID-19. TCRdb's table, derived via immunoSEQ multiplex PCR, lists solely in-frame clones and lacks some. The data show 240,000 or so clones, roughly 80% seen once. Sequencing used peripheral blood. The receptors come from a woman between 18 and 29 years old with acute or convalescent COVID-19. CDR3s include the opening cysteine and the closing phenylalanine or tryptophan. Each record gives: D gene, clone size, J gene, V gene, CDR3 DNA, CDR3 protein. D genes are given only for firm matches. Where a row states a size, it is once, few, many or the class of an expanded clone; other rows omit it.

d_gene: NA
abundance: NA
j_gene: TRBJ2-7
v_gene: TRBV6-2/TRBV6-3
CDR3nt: TGTGCCAGCAGTTACCCCGCAGGGTACCCCTACGAGCAGTACTTC
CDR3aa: CASSYPAGYPYEQYF

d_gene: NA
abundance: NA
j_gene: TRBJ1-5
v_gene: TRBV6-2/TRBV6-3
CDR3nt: TGTGCCAGCAGCTCAGGGGCATCGAATCAGCCCCAGCATTTT
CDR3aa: CASSSGASNQPQHF

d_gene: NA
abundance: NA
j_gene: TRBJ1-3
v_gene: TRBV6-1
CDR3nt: TGTGCCAGCAGTCCCCAGGGGTCTAACACCATATATTTT
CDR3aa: CASSPQGSNTIYF

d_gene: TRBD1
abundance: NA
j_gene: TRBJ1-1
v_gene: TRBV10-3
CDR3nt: TGTGCCATCAGTGAGTCTGGTACAGGGGGCAAGTCGGCTTTCTTT
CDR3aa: CAISESGTGGKSAFF

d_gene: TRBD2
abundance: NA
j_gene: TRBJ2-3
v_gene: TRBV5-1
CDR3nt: TGCGCCAGCAGTGGGGAACTAGCGGGAGTCCCAGATACGCAGTATTTT
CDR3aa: CASSGELAGVPDTQYF

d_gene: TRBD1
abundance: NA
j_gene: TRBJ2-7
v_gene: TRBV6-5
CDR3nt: TGTGCCAGCAGCGGGACAGCCAGCTCCTACGAGCAGTACTTC
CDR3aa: CASSGTASSYEQYF

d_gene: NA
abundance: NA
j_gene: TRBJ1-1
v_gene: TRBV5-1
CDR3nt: TGCGCCAGCAGCTTTGGCGGAGACACTGAAGCTTTCTTT
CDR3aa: CASSFGGDTEAFF

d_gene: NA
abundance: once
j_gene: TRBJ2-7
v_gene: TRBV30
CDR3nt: TGTGCCTGGTCTCGGGAGAGGTGGCGGCAGTACTTC
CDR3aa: CAWSRERWRQYF

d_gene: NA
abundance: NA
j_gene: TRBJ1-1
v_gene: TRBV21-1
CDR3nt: TGTGCCAGCAGCACCCCGGTGGATCAGGGGGAAGCTTTCTTT
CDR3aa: CASSTPVDQGEAFF

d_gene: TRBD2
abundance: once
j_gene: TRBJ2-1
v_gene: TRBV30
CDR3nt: TGTGCCTGGAGTTTAGCGGGAGGGGGGAATGAGCAGTTCTTC
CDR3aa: CAWSLAGGGNEQFF

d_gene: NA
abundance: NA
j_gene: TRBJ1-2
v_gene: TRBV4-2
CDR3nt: TGTGCCAGCAGCCAAGATTTACACCTCGATGGCTACACCTTC
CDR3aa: CASSQDLHLDGYTF

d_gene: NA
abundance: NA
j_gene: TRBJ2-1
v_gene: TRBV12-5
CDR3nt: TGTGCTAGTGGTTTGGGCAGGGACTACAATGAGCAGTTCTTC
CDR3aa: CASGLGRDYNEQFF

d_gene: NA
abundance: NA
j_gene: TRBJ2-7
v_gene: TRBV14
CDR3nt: TGTGCCAGCAGCCGGGGGCAATACGAGCAGTACTTC
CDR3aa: CASSRGQYEQYF

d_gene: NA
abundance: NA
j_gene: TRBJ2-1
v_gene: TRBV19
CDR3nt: TGTGCCAGTAGACAACAAAGACTAGTCTATGAGCAGTTCTTC
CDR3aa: CASRQQRLVYEQFF

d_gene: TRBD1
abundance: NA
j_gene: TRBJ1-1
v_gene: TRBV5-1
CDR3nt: TGCGCCAGCAGCTCATCCCAGGGGGCGATGGGCACTGAAGCTTTCTTT
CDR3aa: CASSSSQGAMGTEAFF

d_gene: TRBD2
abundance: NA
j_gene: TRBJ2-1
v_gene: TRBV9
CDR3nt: TGTGCCAGCAGCGTAGGAGTAGCGGGAGTAGGTAATGAGCAGTTCTTC
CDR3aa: CASSVGVAGVGNEQFF

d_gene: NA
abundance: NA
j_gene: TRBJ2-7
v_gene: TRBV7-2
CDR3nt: TGTGCCAGCAGCTTAGCGGATCTGGGGGGTGGCGAGCAGTACTTC
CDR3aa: CASSLADLGGGEQYF

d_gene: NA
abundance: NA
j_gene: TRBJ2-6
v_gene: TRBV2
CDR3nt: TGTGCCAGCAGTGAAGCAACTGGACAATCTCTGGGAAGCTCTGGGGCCAACGTCCTGACTTTC
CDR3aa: CASSEATGQSLGSSGANVLTF

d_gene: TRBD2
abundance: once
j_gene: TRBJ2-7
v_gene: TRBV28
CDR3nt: TGTGCCAGCAGTACTATCCCGGGACTAGACTCCATGTCCTACGAGCAGTACTTC
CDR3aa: CASSTIPGLDSMSYEQYF

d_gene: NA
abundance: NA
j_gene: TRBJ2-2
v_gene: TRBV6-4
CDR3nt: TGTGCCAGCAGTCGGAGCCCCGTACAAAGCACCGGGGAGCTGTTTTTT
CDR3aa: CASSRSPVQSTGELFF

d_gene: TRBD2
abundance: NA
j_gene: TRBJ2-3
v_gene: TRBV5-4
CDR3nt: TGTGCCAGCAGCTTGGCCACCGGACTAGCGGCTAGCACAGATACGCAGTATTTT
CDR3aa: CASSLATGLAASTDTQYF

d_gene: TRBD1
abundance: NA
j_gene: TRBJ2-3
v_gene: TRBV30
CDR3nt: TGTGCCTGGGACAGACAGGGGGCGAGCACAGATACGCAGTATTTT
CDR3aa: CAWDRQGASTDTQYF

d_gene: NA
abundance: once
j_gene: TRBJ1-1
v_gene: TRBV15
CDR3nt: TGTGCCACCAGCCAGATGACAGCTGAAGCTTTCTTT
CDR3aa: CATSQMTAEAFF

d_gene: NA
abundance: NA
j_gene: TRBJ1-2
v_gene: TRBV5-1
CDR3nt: TGCGCCAGCAGCCGTACTAGCAGGGCCCTAGATGGCTACACCTTC
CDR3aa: CASSRTSRALDGYTF

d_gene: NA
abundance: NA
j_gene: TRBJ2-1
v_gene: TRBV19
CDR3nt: TGTGCCAGTACCAAGGGCCTTCTTGACTATAATGAGCAGTTCTTC
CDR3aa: CASTKGLLDYNEQFF

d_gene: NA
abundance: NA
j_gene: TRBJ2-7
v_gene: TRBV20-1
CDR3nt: TGCAGTGCTATTAAGGAGTACGAGCAGTACTTC
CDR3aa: CSAIKEYEQYF

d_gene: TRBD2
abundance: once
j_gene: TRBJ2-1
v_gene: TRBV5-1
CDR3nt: TGCGCCAGCAGTAGGACTAGCGGTGACAATGAGCAGTTCTTC
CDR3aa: CASSRTSGDNEQFF

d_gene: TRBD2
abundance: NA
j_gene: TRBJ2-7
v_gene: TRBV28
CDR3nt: TGTGCCAGCAGACGGACTAGGAACGAGCAGTACTTC
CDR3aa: CASRRTRNEQYF

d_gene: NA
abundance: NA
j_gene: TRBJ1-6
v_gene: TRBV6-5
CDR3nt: TGTGCCAGCAGTTACGGGGCAGGGCAAAATTCACCCCTCCACTTT
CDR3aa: CASSYGAGQNSPLHF

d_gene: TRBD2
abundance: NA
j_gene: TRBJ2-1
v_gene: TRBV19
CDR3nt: TGTGCCAGTAGTGAAGGGGCGGGACTAGCGGATTACAATGAGCAGTTCTTC
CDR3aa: CASSEGAGLADYNEQFF

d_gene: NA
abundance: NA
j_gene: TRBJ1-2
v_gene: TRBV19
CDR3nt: TGTGCCAGTAGTCGATGGCTACAGGTCTCCTTGGGGGGCTACACCTTC
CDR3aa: CASSRWLQVSLGGYTF

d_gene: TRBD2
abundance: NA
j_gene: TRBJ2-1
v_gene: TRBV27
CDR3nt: TGTGCCAGCAGTTTACCGAGCACTAGCGGGGTCTACAATGAGCAGTTCTTC
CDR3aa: CASSLPSTSGVYNEQFF

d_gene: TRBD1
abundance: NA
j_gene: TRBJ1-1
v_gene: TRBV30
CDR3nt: TGTGCCTGGAGTGCCGGACAGGTATTGGGCATGAACACTGAAGCTTTCTTT
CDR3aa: CAWSAGQVLGMNTEAFF

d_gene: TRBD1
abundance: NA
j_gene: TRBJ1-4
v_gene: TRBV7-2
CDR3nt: TGTGCCAGCAGTTTGACAGGGGCTATTGAAAAACTGTTTTTT
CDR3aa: CASSLTGAIEKLFF

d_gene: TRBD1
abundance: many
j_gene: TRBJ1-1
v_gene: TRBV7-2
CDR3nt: TGTGCCAGCCGAACCCATGGGACAGCGAACACTGAAGCTTTCTTT
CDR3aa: CASRTHGTANTEAFF

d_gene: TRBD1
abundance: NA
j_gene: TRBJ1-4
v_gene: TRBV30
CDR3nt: TGTGCCTGGAGTGTAGGGGGACAGGGTCATGAAAAACTGTTTTTT
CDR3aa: CAWSVGGQGHEKLFF

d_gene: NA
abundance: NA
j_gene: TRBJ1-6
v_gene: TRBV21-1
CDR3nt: TGTGCCAGCAGCAAAGGGGGAGTGACAGGGCCCTCATTCTATAATTCACCCCTCCACTTT
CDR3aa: CASSKGGVTGPSFYNSPLHF

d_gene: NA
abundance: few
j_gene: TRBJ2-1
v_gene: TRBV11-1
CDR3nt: TGTGCCAGCAGCTCCAGGGCGTCCTACAATGAGCAGTTCTTC
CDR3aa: CASSSRASYNEQFF

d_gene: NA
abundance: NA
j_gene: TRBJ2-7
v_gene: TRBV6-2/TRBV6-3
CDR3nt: TGTGCCAGCAGTCGTAGCGGTACCGCGGGCTACGAGCAGTACTTC
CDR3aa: CASSRSGTAGYEQYF

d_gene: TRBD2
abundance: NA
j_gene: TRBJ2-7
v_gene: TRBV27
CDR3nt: TGTGCCAGCAGTGCCCGGACTAGCGGGAATGATCTCAACGAGCAGTACTTC
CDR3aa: CASSARTSGNDLNEQYF

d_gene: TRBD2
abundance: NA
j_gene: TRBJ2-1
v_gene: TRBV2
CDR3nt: TGTGCCAGCAGTGAAGTGGGACTAGCAGATGAGCAGTTCTTC
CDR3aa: CASSEVGLADEQFF

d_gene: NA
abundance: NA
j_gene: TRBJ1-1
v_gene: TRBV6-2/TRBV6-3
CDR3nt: TGTGCCAGCAGTTTTGCGGGGGTGAACACTGAAGCTTTCTTT
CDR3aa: CASSFAGVNTEAFF

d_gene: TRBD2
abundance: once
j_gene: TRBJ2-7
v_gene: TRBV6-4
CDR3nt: TGTGCCAGCAGTGAGAGCGATGGCGGGAGGGCTCGCGAGCAGTACTTC
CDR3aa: CASSESDGGRAREQYF

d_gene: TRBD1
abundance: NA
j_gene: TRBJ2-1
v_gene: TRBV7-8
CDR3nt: TGTGCCAGCAGCTTAGGTGGACAGGCAGACAATGAGCAGTTCTTC
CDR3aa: CASSLGGQADNEQFF

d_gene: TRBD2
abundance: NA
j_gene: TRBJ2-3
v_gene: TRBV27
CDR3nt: TGTGCCAGCAGTGGACTAGCGGAGACAGATACGCAGTATTTT
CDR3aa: CASSGLAETDTQYF

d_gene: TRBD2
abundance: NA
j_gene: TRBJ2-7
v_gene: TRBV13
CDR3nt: TGTGCCAGCAGCCCCAGCGGGAACCCTTACGAGCAGTACTTC
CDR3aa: CASSPSGNPYEQYF

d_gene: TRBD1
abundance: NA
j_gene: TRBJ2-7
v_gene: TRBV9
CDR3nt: TGTGCCAGCAGCGAACACCCCGGGACAGGGGTTAACGAGCAGTACTTC
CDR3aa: CASSEHPGTGVNEQYF

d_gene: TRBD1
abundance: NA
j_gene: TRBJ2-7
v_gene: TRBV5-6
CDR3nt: TGTGCCAGCAGCCGGACAGGGGCCCCCTACGAGCAGTACTTC
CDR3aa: CASSRTGAPYEQYF

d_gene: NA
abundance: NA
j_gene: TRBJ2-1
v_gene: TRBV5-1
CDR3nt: TGCGCCAGCAGCCTTCAAGGTTTGTCGGCGGGCAATGAGCAGTTCTTC
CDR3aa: CASSLQGLSAGNEQFF

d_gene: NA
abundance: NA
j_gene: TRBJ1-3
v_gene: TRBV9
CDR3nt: TGTGCCAGCAGCGTAGGGACTAACGGGGTATACACCATATATTTT
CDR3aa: CASSVGTNGVYTIYF

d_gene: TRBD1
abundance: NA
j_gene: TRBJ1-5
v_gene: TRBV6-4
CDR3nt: TGTGCCAGCAGTGACTCTTCAGGGCAGGGGGCGCCCAATCAGCCCCAGCATTTT
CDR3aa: CASSDSSGQGAPNQPQHF

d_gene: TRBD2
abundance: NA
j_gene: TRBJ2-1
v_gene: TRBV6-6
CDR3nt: TGTGCCAGCAGTATAACCGGGACTAGGTCACTCTATGAGCAGTTCTTC
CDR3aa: CASSITGTRSLYEQFF

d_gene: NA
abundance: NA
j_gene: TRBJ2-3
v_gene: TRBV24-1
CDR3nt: TGTGCCACCAGTGATTTGAAGGACTCAAAAACGAGGGATACGCAGTATTTT
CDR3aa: CATSDLKDSKTRDTQYF

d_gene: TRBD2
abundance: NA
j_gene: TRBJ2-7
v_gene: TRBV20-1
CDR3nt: TGCAGTGCTGGTGGACTAGCAGCTGGCGAGCAGTACTTC
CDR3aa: CSAGGLAAGEQYF